The entry below describes one TCR beta chain. The antigen is unknown. Each of the donors was a healthy adult who was HIV-negative and had not had a recent acute infection or vaccination. The authors' processing: Filtering was not the same, since immunoSEQ gave junction-only sequences without quality scores. The data were produced by immunoSEQ multiplex PCR, yet TCRdb's version contains in-frame clones alone and is incomplete. That table gives V, J and clone size, and the DNA gave D and trimming. The sample holds approximately 100,000 clones, around 68% seen once. Germline V gives CDR1 LNHNV, CDR2 YYDKDF (reference sequence). The germline V and J ends were trimmed by 1 base and 2 bases, with 10 bases remaining between them. The CDR3 sequence is 15 residues long. This specimen belongs to a study of shared clonotypes between healthy human individuals. Study-level findings and limits: The naive CD4 repertoires of a few donors were compared, and 5% to 6.5% of clonotypes were shared.

The J gene is TRBJ2-3, the V gene TRBV15, with a possible D match to TRBD1 (5 bases). This TCR came from a woman aged 25 to 39 in good health. Sequenced material: memory CD8+ T cells sorted from blood. This sample's subset: CD45RO+ cells pooled with CCR7-negative TemRA cells. The chain's CDR3 is CATSRVGRDTDTQYF. In nucleotides, the CDR3 is TGTGCCACCAGCAGAGTAGGCAGGGACACAGATACGCAGTATTTT. The full variable domain, rest sourced from reference TRBV15 and TRBJ2-3, is DAMVIQNPRYQVTQFGKPVTLSCSQTLNHNVMYWYQQKSSQAPKLLFHYYDKDFNNEADTPDNFQSRRPNTSFCFLDIRSPGLGDTAMYLCATSRVGRDTDTQYFGPGTRLTVL.